This is a list of T cell receptor beta chains from one sample in a study of blood T cell repertoires in COVID-19. TCRdb keeps only in-frame clones here, not all; method: immunoSEQ multiplex PCR. The sample lists approximately 270,000 clones, 70% to 90% occurring once. Sequences were obtained from peripheral blood. Every receptor here comes from a woman aged 70-85 years with acute or convalescent COVID-19. Each CDR3 is given with its conserved first and last residue. A D gene is named only where the DNA matches it firmly. Clone size is shown for a subset of rows, as once, few, many or a class of expanded clone.

clone size	D gene	V gene	J gene	CDR3 DNA	CDR3 protein
NA	NA	TRBV21-1	TRBJ1-6	TGTGCCAGCTTAGAGGGCTATAATTCACCCCTCCACTTT	CASLEGYNSPLHF
NA	NA	TRBV13	TRBJ2-5	TGTGCCAGCAGCTTAGGAGGGGAAAGGGAGACCCAGTACTTC	CASSLGGERETQYF
NA	NA	TRBV3-1/TRBV3-2	TRBJ2-1	TGTGCCAGCAGCAGGACGAGGGATTCCTACAATGAGCAGTTCTTC	CASSRTRDSYNEQFF
NA	NA	TRBV15	TRBJ1-2	TGTGCCACCAGCAGAGGTCTGGGCGACTATGGCTACACCTTC	CATSRGLGDYGYTF
few	NA	TRBV9	TRBJ1-3	TGTGCCAGCAGCGTAGAGGAGGGTCGGTCTGGAAACACCATATATTTT	CASSVEEGRSGNTIYF
NA	TRBD1	TRBV19	TRBJ1-1	TGTGCCAGTAAAACACCAGGGGGGCGAGGCACTGAAGCTTTCTTT	CASKTPGGRGTEAFF
few	NA	TRBV5-6	TRBJ1-2	TGTGCCAGCAGGAACCGTGACACATACTATGGCTACACCTTC	CASRNRDTYYGYTF
NA	TRBD1	TRBV6-5	TRBJ2-2	TGTGCCAGCAGTTACGGGACAGGGAACACCGGGGAGCTGTTTTTT	CASSYGTGNTGELFF
NA	NA	TRBV12-3/TRBV12-4	TRBJ1-6	TGTGCCAGCCCCAGGCCGGGGAATTCACCCCTCCACTTT	CASPRPGNSPLHF
once	TRBD2	TRBV9	TRBJ2-2	TGTGCCAGCAGCGTAGCCGGGGGGGCCTCCGGGGAGCTGTTTTTT	CASSVAGGASGELFF
NA	TRBD2	TRBV5-6	TRBJ2-3	TGTGCCAGCAGCTTGCGTGGGGAGGGGTTCACAGATACGCAGTATTTT	CASSLRGEGFTDTQYF
NA	NA	TRBV9	TRBJ2-1	TGTGCCAGCAGCGTAGTCGGGGGAAACTCCTACAATGAGCAGTTCTTC	CASSVVGGNSYNEQFF
NA	TRBD2	TRBV19	TRBJ2-4	TGTGCCAGTAGTATAGAGGTTTTAGCGGGGGCCAAAAAAGCCAAAAACATTCAGTACTTC	CASSIEVLAGAKKAKNIQYF
NA	TRBD2	TRBV19	TRBJ2-5	TGTGCCAGTAGTATAGAGCGGGGGGGCTTTGGAGAGACCCAGTACTTC	CASSIERGGFGETQYF
NA	NA	TRBV5-1	TRBJ2-7	TGCGCCCGCGGTGCCCTCCACGAGCAGTACTTC	CARGALHEQYF
NA	NA	TRBV6-5	TRBJ1-6	TGTGCAAACGGGCAGGGTAATTCACCCCTCCACTTT	CANGQGNSPLHF
NA	NA	TRBV5-1	TRBJ1-4	TGCGCCAGCAGCTTCGCGGCAGGGAATGAAAAACTGTTTTTT	CASSFAAGNEKLFF
NA	NA	TRBV5-4	TRBJ1-2	TGTGCCAGCAGCTTGGACGGACAGACTGCTAACTATGGCTACACCTTC	CASSLDGQTANYGYTF
once	NA	TRBV5-1	TRBJ1-1	TGCGCCAGCAGCTTGGAAGGGGAGGGGAAAGCTTTCTTT	CASSLEGEGKAFF
NA	NA	TRBV7-9	TRBJ1-1	TGTGCCAGCAGCTTAGTTGACAGACTAGCTTTCTTT	CASSLVDRLAFF
NA	NA	TRBV5-6	TRBJ2-2	TGTGCCAGCAGCCCCGTCTGGAGTGGCACCGGGGAGCTGTTTTTT	CASSPVWSGTGELFF
NA	NA	TRBV4-2	TRBJ1-6	TGTGCCAGCAGCCAAGGGTGGAGGGCCAGCACTCGGAGACCCCTCCACTTT	CASSQGWRASTRRPLHF
NA	NA	TRBV7-2	TRBJ2-5	TGTGCCAGCAGCTTAGCGGCCCAAGAGACCCAGTACTTC	CASSLAAQETQYF
NA	TRBD1	TRBV5-1	TRBJ1-5	TGCGCCAGCACTAGGGACCCAGGGGGTAATCAGCCCCAGCATTTT	CASTRDPGGNQPQHF
NA	TRBD1	TRBV2	TRBJ1-6	TGTGCCAGCAGTCGTGGACAGGGGGAGGCCTATAATTCACCCCTCCACTTT	CASSRGQGEAYNSPLHF
once	TRBD1	TRBV13	TRBJ1-1	TGTGCCAGCAGCTTAAAGGGGGCGCGAAGGATATTCTTT	CASSLKGARRIFF